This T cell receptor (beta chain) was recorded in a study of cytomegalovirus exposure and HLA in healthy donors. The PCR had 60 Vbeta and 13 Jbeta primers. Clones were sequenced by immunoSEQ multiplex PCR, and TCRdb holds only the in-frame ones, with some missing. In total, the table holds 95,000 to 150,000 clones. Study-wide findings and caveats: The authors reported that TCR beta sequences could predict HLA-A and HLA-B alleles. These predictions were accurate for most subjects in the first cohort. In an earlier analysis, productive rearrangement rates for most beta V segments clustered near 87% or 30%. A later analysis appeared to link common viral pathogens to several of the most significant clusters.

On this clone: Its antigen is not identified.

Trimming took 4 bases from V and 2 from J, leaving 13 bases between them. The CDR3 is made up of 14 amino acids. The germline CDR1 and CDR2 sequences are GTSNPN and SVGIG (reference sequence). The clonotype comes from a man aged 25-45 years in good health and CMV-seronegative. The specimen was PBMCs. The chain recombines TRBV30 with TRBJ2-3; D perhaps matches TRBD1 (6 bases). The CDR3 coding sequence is TGTGCCTGGAAGTACAGGGCCAACACAGATACGCAGTATTTT. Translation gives CAWKYRANTDTQYF.